This T cell receptor beta chain was obtained from a study of identical twins. V gave up 6 bases and J gave up 2 bases, with 14 bases separating them. The CDR3 length is 14 residues. Germline V gene sequence: CDR1 DFQATT, CDR2 SNEGSKA (reference sequence). TCRdb re-called the 5' RACE reads through MiXCR, storing one row per CDR3 protein. The repertoire consists of roughly 690,000 distinct CDR3 sequences, with approximately 21% occurring once and the leading ten covering about 4.5%. Study results and limitations: Monozygotic twin pairs showed more out-of-frame TCR alpha sharing than models estimated.

As concerns this clonotype: Its antigen is undetermined.

These data are also associated with another study on T cells expressing NK-cell markers. Turning to that study: A range of about 1.0-8% of CD8+ T cells consisted of dominant NKG2C+ clonotypes in about six donors.

The material sequenced was PBMCs. The chain has TRBV20-1 and TRBJ2-4; D tentatively reads TRBD1 or TRBD2 (6 bases each). This receptor was obtained from a woman younger than 30 in good health. The CDR3: CSAKPGGPKNIQYF. CDR3 in DNA: TGCAGTGCCAAACCTGGGGGGCCCAAAAACATTCAGTACTTC.